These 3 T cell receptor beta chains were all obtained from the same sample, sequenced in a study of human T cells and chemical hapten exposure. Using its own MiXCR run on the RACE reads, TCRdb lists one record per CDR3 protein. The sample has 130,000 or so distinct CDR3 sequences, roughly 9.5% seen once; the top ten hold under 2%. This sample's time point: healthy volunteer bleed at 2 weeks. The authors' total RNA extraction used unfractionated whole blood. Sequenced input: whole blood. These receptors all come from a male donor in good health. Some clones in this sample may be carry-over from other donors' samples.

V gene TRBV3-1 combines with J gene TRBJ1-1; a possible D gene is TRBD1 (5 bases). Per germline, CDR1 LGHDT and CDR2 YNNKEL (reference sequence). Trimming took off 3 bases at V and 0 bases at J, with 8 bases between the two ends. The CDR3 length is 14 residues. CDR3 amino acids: CASSHDSLNTEAFF. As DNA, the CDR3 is TGTGCCAGCAGCCACGACAGCCTGAACACTGAAGCTTTCTTT.

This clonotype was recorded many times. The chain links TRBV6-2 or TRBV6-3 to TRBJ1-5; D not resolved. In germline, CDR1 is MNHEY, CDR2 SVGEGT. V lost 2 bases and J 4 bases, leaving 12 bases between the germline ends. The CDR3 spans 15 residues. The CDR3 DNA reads TGTGCCAGCAGTTACGCCGGGATCCGGAATCAGCCCCAGCATTTT. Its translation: CASSYAGIRNQPQHF.

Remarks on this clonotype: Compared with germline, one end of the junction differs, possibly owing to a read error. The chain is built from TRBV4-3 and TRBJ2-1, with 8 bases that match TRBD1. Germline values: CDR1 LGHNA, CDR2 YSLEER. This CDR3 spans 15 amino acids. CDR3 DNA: TGCGCCAGAAGCCAAGGGGACAGGCCCCCCGATGAGCAGTTCTTC. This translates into CARSQGDRPPDEQFF.